This T cell receptor (beta chain) was identified during a study of blood T cell repertoires in COVID-19. The overall study: The United States, Italy and Spain were the sources of the acute and convalescent COVID-19 samples.

Participants, roughly 18 to 89 years old, spanned approximately 26 US areas. The repertoire was sequenced with immunoSEQ multiplex PCR; TCRdb's copy has only in-frame clones and lacks some. The table lists 280,000 or so clones, 80% to 90% of them singletons. Sequencing was carried out using PBMCs or T cells enriched from blood (not recorded which). This TCR was recovered from a man aged 25 to 45 who had recovered from COVID-19.

DNA of the CDR3: TGTGCCAGCAGGTCAGGGCCAAATTCACCCCTCCACTTT. Translation: CASRSGPNSPLHF. The chain links TRBV12-3 or TRBV12-4 to TRBJ1-6, with a tentative D call TRBD1 (5 bases). The CDR3 spans 13 residues. V was pared by 6 bases and J by 7 bases, with 10 bases between.